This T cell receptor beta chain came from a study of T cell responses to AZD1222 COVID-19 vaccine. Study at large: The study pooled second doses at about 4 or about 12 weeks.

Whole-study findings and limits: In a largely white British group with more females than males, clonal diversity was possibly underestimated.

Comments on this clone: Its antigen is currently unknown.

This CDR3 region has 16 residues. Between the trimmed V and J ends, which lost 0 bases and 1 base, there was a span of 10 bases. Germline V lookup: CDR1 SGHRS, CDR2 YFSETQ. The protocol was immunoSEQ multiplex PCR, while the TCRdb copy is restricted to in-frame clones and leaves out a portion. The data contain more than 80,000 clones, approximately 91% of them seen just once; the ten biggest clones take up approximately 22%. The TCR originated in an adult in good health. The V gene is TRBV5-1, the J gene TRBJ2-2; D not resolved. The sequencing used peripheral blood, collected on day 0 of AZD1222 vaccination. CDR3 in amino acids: CASSLEFIENTGELFF. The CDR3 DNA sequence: TGCGCCAGCAGCTTGGAGTTTATAGAGAACACCGGGGAGCTGTTTTTT.